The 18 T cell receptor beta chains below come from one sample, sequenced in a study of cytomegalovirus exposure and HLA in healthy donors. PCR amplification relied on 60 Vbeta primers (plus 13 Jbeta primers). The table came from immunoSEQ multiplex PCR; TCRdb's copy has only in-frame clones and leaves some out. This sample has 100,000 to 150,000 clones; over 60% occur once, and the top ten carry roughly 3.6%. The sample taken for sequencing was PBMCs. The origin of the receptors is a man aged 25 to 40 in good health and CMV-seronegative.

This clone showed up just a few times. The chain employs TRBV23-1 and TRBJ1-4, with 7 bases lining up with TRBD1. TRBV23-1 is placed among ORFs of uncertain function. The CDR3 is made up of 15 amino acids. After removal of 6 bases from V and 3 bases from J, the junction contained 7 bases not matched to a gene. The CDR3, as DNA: TGCGCCAGCAGGCTTGACAGGGCGTCTAATGAAAAACTGTTTTTT. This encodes CASRLDRASNEKLFF.

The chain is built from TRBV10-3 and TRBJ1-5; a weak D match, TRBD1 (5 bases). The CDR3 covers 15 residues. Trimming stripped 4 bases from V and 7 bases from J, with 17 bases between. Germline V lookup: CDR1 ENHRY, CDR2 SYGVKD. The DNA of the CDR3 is TGTGCCATCAGTGCCGAAGGGGAATGGGCCCAGCCCCAGCATTTT. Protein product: CAISAEGEWAQPQHF.

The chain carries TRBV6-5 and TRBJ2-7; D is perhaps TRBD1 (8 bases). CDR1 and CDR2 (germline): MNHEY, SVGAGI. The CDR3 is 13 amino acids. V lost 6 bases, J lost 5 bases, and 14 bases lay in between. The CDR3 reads CASSTGGGNEQYF. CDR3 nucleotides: TGTGCCAGCAGCACAGGGGGGGGAAACGAGCAGTACTTC.

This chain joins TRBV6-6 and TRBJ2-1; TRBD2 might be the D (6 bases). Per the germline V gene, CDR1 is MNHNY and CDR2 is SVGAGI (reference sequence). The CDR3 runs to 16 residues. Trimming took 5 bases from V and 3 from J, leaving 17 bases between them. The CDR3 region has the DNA TGTGCCAGCAGTGGGATTCTAGCGACCGACTACAATGAGCAGTTCTTC. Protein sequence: CASSGILATDYNEQFF.

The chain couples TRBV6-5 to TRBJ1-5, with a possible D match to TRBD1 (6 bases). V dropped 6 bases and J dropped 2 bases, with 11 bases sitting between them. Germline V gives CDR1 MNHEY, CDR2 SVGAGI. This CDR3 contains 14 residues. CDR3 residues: CASSRQVGNQPQHF. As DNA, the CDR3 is TGTGCCAGCAGCCGACAGGTGGGCAATCAGCCCCAGCATTTT.

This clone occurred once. CDR3 DNA sequence: TGTGCCAGCAGCGTAGGGGACAGGCAGGAAGAGACCCAGTACTTC. This gives the protein CASSVGDRQEETQYF. The chain is built from TRBV9 and TRBJ2-5; 8 nucleotides agree with TRBD1. CDR1 is SGDLS and CDR2 is YYNGEE in the germline V gene. The ends lost 0 bases at V and 3 bases at J; junction bases unmatched: 4. This CDR3 is built from 15 residues.

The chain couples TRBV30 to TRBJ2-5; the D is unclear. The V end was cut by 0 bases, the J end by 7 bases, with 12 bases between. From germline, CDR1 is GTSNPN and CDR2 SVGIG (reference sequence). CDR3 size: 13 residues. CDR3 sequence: CAWSVTLGATQYF. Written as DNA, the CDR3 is TGTGCCTGGAGTGTAACGCTAGGCGCGACCCAGTACTTC.

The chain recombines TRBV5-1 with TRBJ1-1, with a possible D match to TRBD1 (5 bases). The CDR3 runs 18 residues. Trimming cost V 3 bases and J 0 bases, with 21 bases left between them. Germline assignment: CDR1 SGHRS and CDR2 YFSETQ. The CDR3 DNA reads TGCGCCAGCAGCTCTGGACTGGGGGGACGAATCATGAACACTGAAGCTTTCTTT. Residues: CASSSGLGGRIMNTEAFF.

CDR3 in amino acids: CASSIGYHREQFF. As DNA, the CDR3 is TGTGCCAGTAGTATAGGATACCATAGAGAGCAGTTCTTC. The rearrangement uses TRBV19 and TRBJ2-1; D ambiguous. There are 13 residues in the CDR3. CDR1 is LNHDA, CDR2 SQIVND, per germline (reference sequence). Trimming took off 1 base at V and 10 bases at J, with 11 bases between the two ends.

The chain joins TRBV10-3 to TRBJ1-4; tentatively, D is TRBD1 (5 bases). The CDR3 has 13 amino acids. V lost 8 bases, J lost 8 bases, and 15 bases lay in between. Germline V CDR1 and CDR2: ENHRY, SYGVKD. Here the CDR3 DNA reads TGTGCCATCGGACACGGAGTGGGGGAAAAACTGTTTTTT. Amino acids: CAIGHGVGEKLFF.

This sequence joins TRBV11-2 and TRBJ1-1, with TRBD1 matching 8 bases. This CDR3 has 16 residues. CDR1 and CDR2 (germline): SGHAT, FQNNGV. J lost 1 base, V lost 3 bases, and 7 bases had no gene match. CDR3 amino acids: CASSFKTGERNTEAFF. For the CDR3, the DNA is TGTGCCAGCAGCTTTAAGACAGGGGAGAGGAACACTGAAGCTTTCTTT.

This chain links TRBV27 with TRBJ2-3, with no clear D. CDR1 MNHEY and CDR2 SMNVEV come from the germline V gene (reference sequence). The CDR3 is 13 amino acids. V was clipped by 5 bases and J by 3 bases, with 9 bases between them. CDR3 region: CASSSSVTDTQYF. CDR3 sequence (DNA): TGTGCCAGCAGTAGTTCAGTTACAGATACGCAGTATTTT.

CDR3 nucleotide sequence: TGTGCCAGCAGCCAAGGTATCCGGGGGGGTGTCTACGAGCAGTACTTC. Its translation is CASSQGIRGGVYEQYF. The chain employs TRBV4-2 and TRBJ2-7; 8 bases are a match to TRBD2. Germline V gene sequence: CDR1 LGHNA, CDR2 YNFKEQ. V lost 1 base and J lost 3; bases outside the gene matches: 8. The CDR3 spans 16 residues.

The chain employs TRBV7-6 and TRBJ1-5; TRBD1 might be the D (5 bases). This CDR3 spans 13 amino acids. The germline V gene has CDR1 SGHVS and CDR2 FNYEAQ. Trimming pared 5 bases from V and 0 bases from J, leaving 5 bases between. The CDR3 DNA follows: TGTGCCAGCAGCCAGGGTAGCAATCAGCCCCAGCATTTT. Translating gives CASSQGSNQPQHF.

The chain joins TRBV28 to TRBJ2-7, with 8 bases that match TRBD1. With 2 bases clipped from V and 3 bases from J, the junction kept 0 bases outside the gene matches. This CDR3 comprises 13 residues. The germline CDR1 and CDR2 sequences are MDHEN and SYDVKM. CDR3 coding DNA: TGTGCCAGCAGTTTAGACAGGGGCTACGAGCAGTACTTC. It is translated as CASSLDRGYEQYF.

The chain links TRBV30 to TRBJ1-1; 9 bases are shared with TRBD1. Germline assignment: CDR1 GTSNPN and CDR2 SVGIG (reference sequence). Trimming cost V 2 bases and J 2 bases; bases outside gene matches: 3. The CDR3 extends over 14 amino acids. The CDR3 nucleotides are TGTGCCTGGAGTACGGGACAGGGCAACACTGAAGCTTTCTTT. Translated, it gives CAWSTGQGNTEAFF.

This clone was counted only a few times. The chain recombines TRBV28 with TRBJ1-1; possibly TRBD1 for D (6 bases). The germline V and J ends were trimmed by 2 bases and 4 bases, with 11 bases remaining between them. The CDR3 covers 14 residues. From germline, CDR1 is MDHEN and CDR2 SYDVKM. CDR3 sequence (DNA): TGTGCCAGCAGTTTAGGTGTCAGGGGCACTGAAGCTTTCTTT. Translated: CASSLGVRGTEAFF.

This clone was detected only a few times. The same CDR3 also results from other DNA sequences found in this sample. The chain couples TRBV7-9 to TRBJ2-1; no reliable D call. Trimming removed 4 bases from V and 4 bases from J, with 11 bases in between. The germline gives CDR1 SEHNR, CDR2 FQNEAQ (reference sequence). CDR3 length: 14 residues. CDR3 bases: TGTGCCAGCAGCTCGACGTCCGGGTACAATGAGCAGTTCTTC. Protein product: CASSSTSGYNEQFF.